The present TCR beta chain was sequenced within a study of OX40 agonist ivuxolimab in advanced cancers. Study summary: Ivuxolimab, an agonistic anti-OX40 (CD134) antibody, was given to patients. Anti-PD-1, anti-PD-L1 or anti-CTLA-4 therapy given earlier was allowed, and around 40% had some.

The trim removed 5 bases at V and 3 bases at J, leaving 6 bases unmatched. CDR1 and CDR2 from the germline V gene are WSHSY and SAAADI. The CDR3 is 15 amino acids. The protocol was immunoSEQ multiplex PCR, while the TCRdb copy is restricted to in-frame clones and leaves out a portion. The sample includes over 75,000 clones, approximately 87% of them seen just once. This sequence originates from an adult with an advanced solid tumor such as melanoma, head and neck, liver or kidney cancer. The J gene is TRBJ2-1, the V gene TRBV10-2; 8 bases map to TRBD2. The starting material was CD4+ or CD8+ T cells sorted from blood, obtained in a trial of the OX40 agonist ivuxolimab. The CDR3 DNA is TGCGCCAGCAGTCAAATTAGCGGGGTCTACAATGAGCAGTTCTTC. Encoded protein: CASSQISGVYNEQFF.